The clone carrying this TCR beta chain was seen more than once but under ten times. No antigen is known for it. The sample is drawn from a study of T cells in Graves' hyperthyroidism and ophthalmopathy. Germline CDR1 is SGHVT and CDR2 is SQSDAQ. The CDR3 sequence is 15 residues long. Trimming left V 3 bases short and J 7 bases short, with 16 bases between. Broader study findings: Stable hyperthyroidism and ophthalmopathy were separated using 13 V-J signatures.

Authors of the study amplified TCR beta CDR3 regions from RNA transcripts. In the first-round RT-PCR of the TCR CDR3, the HTBI primer set was used. In TCRdb, the multiplex PCR reads were re-called with MiXCR into one record per CDR3 protein. This repertoire shows around 300,000 distinct CDR3 sequences, roughly 22% found once; its top ten account for 50% to 75%. The chain uses TRBV7-4 and TRBJ1-5; D unresolved. The clonotype comes from a man between 25 and 39 years old with Graves' ophthalmopathy. Sequencing was done on a sample of blood. The CDR3 DNA reads as TGTGCCAGCAGCTTTGAGGTCCGGGTACGCCAGCCCCAGCATTTT. This codes for CASSFEVRVRQPQHF. The entire variable domain, with the rest obtained from reference TRBV7-4 and TRBJ1-5, is as follows: GAGVSQSPRYKVAKRGRDVALRCDSISGHVTLYWYRQTLGQGSEVLTYSQSDAQRDKSGRPSGRFSAERPERSVSTLKIQRTEQGDSAVYLCASSFEVRVRQPQHFGDGTRLSIL.